These 16 T cell receptor beta chains came from one sample sequenced in a study of shared clonotypes between healthy human individuals. The naive CD8 subset, CD45RO-negative cells positively selected for CCR7, excluded terminally differentiated effector memory CD45RA+ cells. TCRdb's copy holds only in-frame clones and misses some; the assay was immunoSEQ multiplex PCR. The sample consists of over 2 million clones, about 95% of them appearing once. The source material was naive CD8+ T cells sorted from blood. Receptors were obtained from a man aged 18 to 29 in good health.

This rearrangement joins TRBV7-9 to TRBJ2-7; a weak D match, TRBD2 (6 bases). CDR1 is SEHNR and CDR2 is FQNEAQ in the germline V gene (reference sequence). The V end was cut by 8 bases, the J end by 4 bases, with 12 bases between. This CDR3 comprises 12 residues. DNA of the CDR3: TGTGCCAGCGGCGGGACTTTATACGAGCAGTACTTC. Translated: CASGGTLYEQYF.

The chain couples TRBV28 to TRBJ2-3; D possibly corresponds to TRBD2 (6 bases). CDR1 and CDR2 (germline): MDHEN, SYDVKM. There are 18 residues in the CDR3. V lost 5 bases to trimming and J lost 0 bases, with 21 bases between them. CDR3 region: CASSTRDLTSTSTDTQYF. The CDR3 DNA follows: TGTGCCAGCAGTACCCGGGACTTGACGTCTACTAGCACAGATACGCAGTATTTT.

V and J are TRBV4-1 and TRBJ2-1; 7 positions agree with TRBD1. Germline trimming cut 5 bases from V and 8 bases from J; bases unmatched to any gene: 15. The CDR3 length is 16 residues. Germline lookup yields CDR1 MGHRA and CDR2 YSYEKL. The CDR3 here is CASSEGPGQVNYEQFF. The CDR3 nucleotides read TGCGCCAGCAGCGAAGGGCCAGGACAGGTCAATTATGAGCAGTTCTTC.

The chain employs TRBV6-5 and TRBJ2-3; 7 nucleotides match TRBD2. CDR3 size: 15 residues. Germline values: CDR1 MNHEY, CDR2 SVGAGI. V was clipped by 2 bases and J by 7 bases; unmatched bases: 9. CDR3 loop: CASSYGGGDQYTQYF. The CDR3 DNA reads TGTGCCAGCAGTTACGGGGGGGGAGATCAATATACGCAGTATTTT.

The chain uses TRBV5-6 and TRBJ1-5; D gene unclear. CDR1 and CDR2 from the germline V gene are SGHDT and YYEEEE. The CDR3 length is 12 residues. V was clipped by 3 bases and J by 10 bases, with 11 bases between them. The CDR3 coding sequence is TGTGCCAGCAGCTCTCGTCTAGGACCCCAGCATTTT. Its translation: CASSSRLGPQHF.

V and J are TRBV27 and TRBJ2-5; no definite D call. Trimming removed 3 bases from V and 4 bases from J, with 9 bases in between. CDR3 length: 13 residues. CDR1 is MNHEY, CDR2 SMNVEV, per germline (reference sequence). Here the CDR3 reads CASSLFTGETQYF. The CDR3 DNA reads as TGTGCCAGCAGTTTGTTCACTGGAGAGACCCAGTACTTC.

Of note for this clone: A junction end diverges from the germline sequence, so it may reflect a read error. The chain is built from TRBV6-5 and TRBJ2-1; TRBD1 aligns across 8 bases. CDR1 is MNHEY and CDR2 is SVGAGI in the germline V gene. There are 15 residues in the CDR3. CDR3 nucleotide sequence: TGTGCCAGCACTTACGACAGGGGCGGTATCAATGAGCAGTTCTTC. It translates to CASTYDRGGINEQFF.

The chain recombines TRBV5-1 with TRBJ2-7, with 7 positions matching TRBD1. The germline gives CDR1 SGHRS, CDR2 YFSETQ. V lost 4 bases to trimming and J lost 7 bases; unmatched junction nucleotides: 14. There are 15 residues in the CDR3. As DNA, the CDR3 is TGCGCCAGCAGCCTCAAGGGGGCGGATCGCATAGAGCAGTACTTC. Translating it yields CASSLKGADRIEQYF. Full variable domain (remainder filled in from reference TRBV5-1 and TRBJ2-7): KAGVTQTPRYLIKTRGQQVTLSCSPISGHRSVSWYQQTPGQGLQFLFEYFSETQRNKGNFPGRFSGRQFSNSRSEMNVSTLELGDSALYLCASSLKGADRIEQYFGPGTRLTVT.

This clone was seen once. The chain couples TRBV19 to TRBJ1-1, with D hard to call. CDR1 LNHDA and CDR2 SQIVND come from the germline V gene (reference sequence). The CDR3 has 16 residues. Trimming removed 3 bases at V and 3 bases at J, with 17 bases between. DNA of the CDR3: TGTGCCAGTAGTATCGCCTCCACACTTGGACACACTGAAGCTTTCTTT. It codes for CASSIASTLGHTEAFF. Variable domain in full (rest from reference TRBV19 and TRBJ1-1): DGGITQSPKYLFRKEGQNVTLSCEQNLNHDAMYWYRQDPGQGLRLIYYSQIVNDFQKGDIAEGYSVSREKKESFPLTVTSAQKNPTAFYLCASSIASTLGHTEAFFGQGTRLTVV.

The V call is TRBV2, the J call TRBJ2-7; 14 nucleotides match TRBD2. This CDR3 has 16 amino acids. Germline values: CDR1 SNHLY, CDR2 FYNNEI. After removal of 4 bases from V and 4 bases from J, the junction contained 6 bases not matched to a gene. The CDR3: CASSGLGLAGVYEQYF. The CDR3 coding sequence is TGTGCCAGCAGTGGCCTGGGACTAGCGGGAGTGTACGAGCAGTACTTC.

V and J are TRBV9 and TRBJ2-1; 10 bases are a match to TRBD2. The CDR3 has 14 amino acids. The V segment lost 3 bases and the J segment 6 bases; nucleotides outside the gene matches: 3. CDR1 is SGDLS, CDR2 YYNGEE, per germline. This CDR3 reads CASSGRLAGNEQFF. CDR3 coding DNA: TGTGCCAGCAGCGGTAGACTAGCGGGCAATGAGCAGTTCTTC.

The CDR3 here is CASSYDREGPENYGYTF. The CDR3, as DNA: TGTGCCAGTAGTTACGACAGGGAGGGCCCGGAGAACTATGGCTACACCTTC. The rearrangement joins TRBV19 to TRBJ1-2, with 7 bases fitting TRBD1. Germline V gives CDR1 LNHDA, CDR2 SQIVND (reference sequence). Trimming took 5 bases from V and 2 from J; bases not matched to a gene: 14. CDR3 size: 17 residues.

This chain joins TRBV25-1 and TRBJ2-1; 8 nucleotides align to TRBD2. With V trimmed by 1 base and J by 3 bases, 5 bases remained unmatched. This CDR3 has 16 residues. The germline CDR1 and CDR2 sequences are MGHDK and SYGVNS. This CDR3 reads CASSESVAGIYNEQFF. In DNA form, the CDR3 reads TGTGCCAGCAGTGAATCTGTAGCGGGGATCTACAATGAGCAGTTCTTC.

This clone was counted once. This chain links TRBV6-5 with TRBJ1-2; possible D gene TRBD1, 6 bases. The CDR3 loop spans 13 amino acids. The germline V gene encodes CDR1 MNHEY and CDR2 SVGAGI. With 2 bases removed from V and 10 bases from J, the gap between germline ends came to 14 bases. CDR3 coding DNA: TGTGCCAGCAGTTACGGGGGCATGGGTATCTACACCTTC. Its protein is CASSYGGMGIYTF.

The chain uses TRBV28 and TRBJ2-3; D unclear. Germline assignment: CDR1 MDHEN and CDR2 SYDVKM. V shed 6 bases and J shed 0 bases, with 22 bases lying between them. The length of the CDR3 is 18 residues. CDR3 residues: CASSLTVLGLGSTDTQYF. Here the CDR3 DNA reads TGTGCCAGCAGCCTTACAGTCCTGGGCCTCGGAAGCACAGATACGCAGTATTTT.

The V and J genes are TRBV10-3 and TRBJ2-2; 7 bases are a match to TRBD1. The V gene's germline CDR1 is ENHRY and CDR2 SYGVKD. The CDR3 sequence is 15 residues long. Trimming at V came to 4 bases and at J to 1 base, leaving 3 bases not matched to a gene. DNA for the CDR3: TGTGCCATCAGTGCCGGGACAGAGAACACCGGGGAGCTGTTTTTT. Translated: CAISAGTENTGELFF.